This T cell receptor (beta chain) was recovered during a study of CD8+CD57+ T cells in acquired aplastic anemia. Both TCR beta VDJ combination and CDR3 sequence profiling were carried out. Genomic DNA was the template for this profiling. Each CDR3 protein is one row after TCRdb ran MiXCR on the reads. The table records roughly 280,000 distinct CDR3 sequences, roughly 59% of them present only once. This clonotype was picked up many times. The antigen is unknown. This CDR3 contains 16 residues. The germline V gene encodes CDR1 SGHTS and CDR2 YDEGEE. The germline V and J ends were trimmed by 0 bases and 5 bases, with 17 bases remaining between them. Study outcomes and limitations: Both patients and controls carried the same twenty-nine CD8+ CDR3 sequences.

Patients chosen for sequencing had shown CD8+CD57+ cell expansion by flow cytometry. The sample was sorted CD4+, CD8+, or CD8+CD57+ T cells (not recorded which) from PBMCs. The TCR sequence derives from a human donor with aplastic anemia. The V and J genes are TRBV5-8 and TRBJ2-5; D is unresolved. The CDR3 loop is CASSLVIRDQEETQYF. In DNA, the CDR3 is TGTGCCAGCAGCTTGGTTATAAGGGATCAGGAGGAGACCCAGTACTTC.